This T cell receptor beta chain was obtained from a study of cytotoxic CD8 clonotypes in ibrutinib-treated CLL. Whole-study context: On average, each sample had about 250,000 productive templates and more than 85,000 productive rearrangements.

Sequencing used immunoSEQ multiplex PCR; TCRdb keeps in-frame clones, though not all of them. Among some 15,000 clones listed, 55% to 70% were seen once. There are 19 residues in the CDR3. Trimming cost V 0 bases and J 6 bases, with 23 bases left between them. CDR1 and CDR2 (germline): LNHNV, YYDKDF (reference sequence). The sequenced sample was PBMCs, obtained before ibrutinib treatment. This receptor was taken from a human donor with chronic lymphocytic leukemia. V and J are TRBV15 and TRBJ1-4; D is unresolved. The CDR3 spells CATSRDLFVGIKPHEKLFF. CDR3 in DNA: TGTGCCACCAGCAGAGATTTATTCGTTGGCATCAAGCCCCATGAAAAACTGTTTTTT.